This note documents a single T cell receptor (beta chain) sequence. A multiplex PCR was run with 60 Vbeta primers and 13 Jbeta primers. The repertoire was sequenced with immunoSEQ multiplex PCR; TCRdb's copy has only in-frame clones and lacks some. The sample has under 150,000 clones; approximately 78% are singletons. Germline V CDR1 and CDR2: SGHRS, YFSETQ. The CDR3 runs 17 residues. V was clipped by 0 bases and J by 0 bases; unmatched bases: 3. The data originate from a study of cytomegalovirus exposure and HLA in healthy donors. The receptor was isolated from a woman aged 40-49 years in good health and CMV-seronegative. The V gene is TRBV5-1, the J gene TRBJ2-3; 11 nucleotides line up with TRBD2. Specimen: PBMCs. DNA of the CDR3: TGCGCCAGCAGCTTGGGACTAGCGGGGATAAGCACAGATACGCAGTATTTT. Translated, it gives CASSLGLAGISTDTQYF.